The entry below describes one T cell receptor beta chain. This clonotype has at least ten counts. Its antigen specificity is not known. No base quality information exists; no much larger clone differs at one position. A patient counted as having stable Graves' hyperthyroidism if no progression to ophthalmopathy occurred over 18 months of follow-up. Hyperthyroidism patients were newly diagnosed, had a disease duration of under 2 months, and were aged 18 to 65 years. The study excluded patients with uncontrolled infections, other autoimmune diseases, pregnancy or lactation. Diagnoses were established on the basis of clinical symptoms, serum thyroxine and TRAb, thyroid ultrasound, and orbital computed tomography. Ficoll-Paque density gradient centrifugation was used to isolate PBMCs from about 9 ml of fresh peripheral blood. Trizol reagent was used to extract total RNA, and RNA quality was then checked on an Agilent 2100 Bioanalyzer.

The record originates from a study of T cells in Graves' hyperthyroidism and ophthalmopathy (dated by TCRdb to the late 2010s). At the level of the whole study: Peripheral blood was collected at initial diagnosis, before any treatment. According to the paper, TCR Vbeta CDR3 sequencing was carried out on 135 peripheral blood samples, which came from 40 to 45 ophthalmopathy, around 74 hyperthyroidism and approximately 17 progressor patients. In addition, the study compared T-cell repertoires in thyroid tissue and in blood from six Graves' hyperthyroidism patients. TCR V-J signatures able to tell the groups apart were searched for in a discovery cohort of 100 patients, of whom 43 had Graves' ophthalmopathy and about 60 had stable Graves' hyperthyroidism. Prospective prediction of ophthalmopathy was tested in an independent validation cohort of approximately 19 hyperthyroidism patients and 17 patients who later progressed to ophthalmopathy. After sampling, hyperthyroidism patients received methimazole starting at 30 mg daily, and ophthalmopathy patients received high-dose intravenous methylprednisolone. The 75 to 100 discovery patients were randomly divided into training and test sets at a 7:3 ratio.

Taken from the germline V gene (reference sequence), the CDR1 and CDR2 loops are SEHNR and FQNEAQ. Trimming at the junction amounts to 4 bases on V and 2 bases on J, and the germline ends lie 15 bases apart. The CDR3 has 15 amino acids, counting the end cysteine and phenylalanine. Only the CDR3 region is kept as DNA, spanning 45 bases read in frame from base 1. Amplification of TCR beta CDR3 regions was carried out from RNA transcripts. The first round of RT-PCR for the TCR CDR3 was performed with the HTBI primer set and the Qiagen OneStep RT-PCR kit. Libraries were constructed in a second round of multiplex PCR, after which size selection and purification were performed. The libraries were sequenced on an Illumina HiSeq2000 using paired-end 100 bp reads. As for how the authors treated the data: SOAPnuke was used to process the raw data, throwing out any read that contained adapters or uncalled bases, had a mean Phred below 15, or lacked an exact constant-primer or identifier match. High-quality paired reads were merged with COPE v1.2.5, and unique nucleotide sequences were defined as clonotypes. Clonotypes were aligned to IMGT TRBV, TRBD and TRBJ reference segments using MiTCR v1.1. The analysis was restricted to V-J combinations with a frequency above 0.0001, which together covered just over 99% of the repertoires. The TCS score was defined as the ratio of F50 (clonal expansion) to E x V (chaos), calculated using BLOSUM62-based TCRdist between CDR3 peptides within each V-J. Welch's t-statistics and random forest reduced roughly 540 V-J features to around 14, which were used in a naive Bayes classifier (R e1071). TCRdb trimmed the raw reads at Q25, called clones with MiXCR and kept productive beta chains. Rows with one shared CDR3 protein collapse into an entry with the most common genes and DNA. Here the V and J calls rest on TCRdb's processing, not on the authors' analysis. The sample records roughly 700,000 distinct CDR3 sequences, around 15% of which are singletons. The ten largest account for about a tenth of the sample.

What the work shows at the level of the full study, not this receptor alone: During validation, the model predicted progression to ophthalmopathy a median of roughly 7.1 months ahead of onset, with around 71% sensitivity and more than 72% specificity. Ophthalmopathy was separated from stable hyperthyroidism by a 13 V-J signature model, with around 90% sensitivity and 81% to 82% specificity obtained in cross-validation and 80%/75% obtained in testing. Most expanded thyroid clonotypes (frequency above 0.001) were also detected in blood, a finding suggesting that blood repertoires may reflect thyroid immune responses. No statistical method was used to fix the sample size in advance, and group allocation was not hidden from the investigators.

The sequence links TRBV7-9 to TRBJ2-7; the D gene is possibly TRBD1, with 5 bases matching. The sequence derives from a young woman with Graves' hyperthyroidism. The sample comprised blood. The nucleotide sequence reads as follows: TGTGCCAGCAGCTACGGGCAGGGCGCGACCTACGAGCAGTACTTC. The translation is CASSYGQGATYEQYF.